Listed below are T cell receptor beta chains from one sample, sequenced in a study of blood T cell repertoires in COVID-19. Sequencing used immunoSEQ multiplex PCR; TCRdb keeps in-frame clones, though not all of them. The top ten clones hold 18% of a sample with around 200,000 clones, approximately 81% of them seen once. Sequenced material: PBMCs or T cells enriched from blood (not recorded which). The origin of the receptors is a man in his forties who had recovered from COVID-19. Both conserved end residues are part of each CDR3. The order of the fields is D gene, V gene, clone size, J gene, CDR3 DNA, CDR3 protein. A D gene is named only where the DNA matches it firmly. Clone size is stated in some rows and not others, as once, few, many or a class when expanded.

NA,TRBV6-6,NA,TRBJ1-6,TGTGCCAGCAGTCAATCTAAGAGGACACATTCGGTCCTCCACTTT,CASSQSKRTHSVLHF
NA,TRBV12-3/TRBV12-4,NA,TRBJ2-7,TGTGCCAGCAGCCATGGACAACACTACGAGCAGTACTTC,CASSHGQHYEQYF
TRBD1,TRBV20-1,NA,TRBJ1-1,TGCAGTGCTAGTTACAGGGGGCGCGATTTCAGCACTGAAGCTTTCTTT,CSASYRGRDFSTEAFF
TRBD1,TRBV10-3,few,TRBJ2-1,TGTGCCATCAGCGGACCGGGACAGGGAACCAATGAGCAGTTCTTC,CAISGPGQGTNEQFF
NA,TRBV20-1,NA,TRBJ1-1,TGCAGTGCTTCCTCCCGAGCTCAAGCTTTCTTT,CSASSRAQAFF
TRBD2,TRBV29-1,once,TRBJ2-3,TGCAGCGTTGAAAAACTAGCGGGGACAGATACGCAGTATTTT,CSVEKLAGTDTQYF
TRBD1,TRBV24-1,few,TRBJ2-1,TGTGCCACCAGTGACCCCGGGACAGGGAGTCTAAATGAGCAGTTCTTC,CATSDPGTGSLNEQFF
TRBD1,TRBV11-1,NA,TRBJ2-2,TGTGCCACCGACAGGGGGGCGAACACCGGGGAGCTGTTTTTT,CATDRGANTGELFF
NA,TRBV9,NA,TRBJ2-3,TGTGCCAGCAGCCAACAGGCAGCATTATCCACAGATACGCAGTATTTT,CASSQQAALSTDTQYF
NA,TRBV6-4,NA,TRBJ2-3,TGTGCCAGCAGTGACTCAGCAAGCACGGGATCAGATACGCAGTATTTT,CASSDSASTGSDTQYF
NA,TRBV10-3,once,TRBJ1-3,TGTGCCACCTGGGAGGAAGACGGAAACACCATATATTTT,CATWEEDGNTIYF
NA,TRBV28,NA,TRBJ1-1,TGTGCCAGCAGTTTGACAACGATGAAAACTGAAGCTTTCTTT,CASSLTTMKTEAFF
NA,TRBV7-9,NA,TRBJ2-3,TGTGCCAAAATGCGACAGGAGAGCACAGATACGCAGTATTTT,CAKMRQESTDTQYF
TRBD2,TRBV27,NA,TRBJ2-1,TGTGCCAGCAGTGGTCCCCTTCTAGCGGGAGGGCCTTTGGATGAGCAGTTCTTC,CASSGPLLAGGPLDEQFF
NA,TRBV29-1,NA,TRBJ1-2,TGCAGCGTAGAAGTGTCCGTGAACTATGGCTACACCTTC,CSVEVSVNYGYTF
NA,TRBV7-9,NA,TRBJ1-5,TGTGCCAGCAGCCTGGACACCCCTTATCAGCCCCAGCATTTT,CASSLDTPYQPQHF
NA,TRBV28,NA,TRBJ1-1,TGTGCCAGCAGTCTAAGGGGGTCGGTTGAAGCTTTCTTT,CASSLRGSVEAFF
TRBD1,TRBV19,NA,TRBJ1-1,TGTGCCAGTATGGAGACAGGGGTCACTGAAGCTTTCTTT,CASMETGVTEAFF
TRBD1,TRBV10-1,NA,TRBJ2-2,TGCGCCAGCAGGGGACAGGCAAACACCGGGGAGCTGTTTTTT,CASRGQANTGELFF
TRBD1,TRBV28,NA,TRBJ2-7,TGTGCCAGCAGTTCCCCGGGACAGAAACCTTACGAGCAGTACTTC,CASSSPGQKPYEQYF
NA,TRBV2,NA,TRBJ2-1,TGTGCCAGCATCCCGGGGACTGCCTACAATGAGCAGTTCTTC,CASIPGTAYNEQFF
TRBD1,TRBV7-6,NA,TRBJ1-4,TGTGCCAGCAGCTCAGGGGGCTGGGCTGAAAAACTGTTTTTT,CASSSGGWAEKLFF
NA,TRBV4-2,few,TRBJ2-2,TGTGCCAGCAGCCGGGAGGCCAGAACCGGGGAGCTGTTTTTT,CASSREARTGELFF
TRBD1,TRBV5-6,many,TRBJ2-2,TGTGCCAGCAGTAGAGGGACAGGGGGCGGTACCGGGGAGCTGTTTTTT,CASSRGTGGGTGELFF
TRBD1,TRBV30,NA,TRBJ1-2,TGTGCAAGGACAGGGGGGTCTGGCTACACCTTC,CARTGGSGYTF
NA,TRBV28,NA,TRBJ2-7,TGTGCCAGCAGTACCTCAGGCACCCTTACCTGGGAGCAGTACTTC,CASSTSGTLTWEQYF
TRBD2,TRBV20-1,NA,TRBJ2-1,TGCAGTGCTAGTCTTAGCGGGAGAGGCAATGAGCAGTTCTTC,CSASLSGRGNEQFF
NA,TRBV9,NA,TRBJ1-2,TGTGCCAGCAGCCCCTCCCACATCTATGGCTACACCTTC,CASSPSHIYGYTF
TRBD1,TRBV9,NA,TRBJ2-7,TGTGCCAGCAGCGAGGGGACAGGGCCATACGAGCAGTACTTC,CASSEGTGPYEQYF
TRBD1,TRBV7-9,NA,TRBJ1-4,TGTGCCAGCAGCTTACGACAGGGGAAGGAAAAACTGTTTTTT,CASSLRQGKEKLFF
TRBD1,TRBV5-8,NA,TRBJ1-2,TGTGCCAGCAGTGTCCAGGGGGTTGGCTACACCTTC,CASSVQGVGYTF
NA,TRBV4-1,once,TRBJ1-1,TGCGCCAGCGGTACAAAACAGGGCATGAACACTGAAGCTTTCTTT,CASGTKQGMNTEAFF
NA,TRBV6-1,NA,TRBJ2-7,TGTGCCAGCAGTGAAAGAAGGGGTTTGTACGAGCAGTACTTC,CASSERRGLYEQYF
NA,TRBV9,NA,TRBJ2-3,TGTGCCAGCAGCGTAGGTGGTAGCGCTGATACGCAGTATTTT,CASSVGGSADTQYF
TRBD1,TRBV13,NA,TRBJ2-5,TGTGCCAGCAGCTCACGACAGGGGGCATCAGAGACCCAGTACTTC,CASSSRQGASETQYF
TRBD2,TRBV27,NA,TRBJ2-1,TGTGCCAGCAGTCCTGGGACTAGCGGGTACAATGAGCAGTTCTTC,CASSPGTSGYNEQFF
TRBD1,TRBV5-1,NA,TRBJ2-7,TGCGCCAGCAGCTTAGACAGGGCGTACGAGCAGTACTTC,CASSLDRAYEQYF
TRBD2,TRBV7-2,NA,TRBJ2-1,TGTGCCAGCAGCTTTCCGACTAGCGGGGCTTACAATGAGCAGTTCTTC,CASSFPTSGAYNEQFF
TRBD2,TRBV10-1,NA,TRBJ2-3,TGCGCCAGCAGTGAAAGAGAGCGGGACTTCACAGATACGCAGTATTTT,CASSERERDFTDTQYF
TRBD1,TRBV24-1,NA,TRBJ1-2,TGTGCCACCAGTGATACCGGGACAGAGAACTATGGCTACACCTTC,CATSDTGTENYGYTF
TRBD1,TRBV5-1,NA,TRBJ1-5,TGCGCCAGCGCCCCGGGGGACAGAAATCAGCCCCAGCATTTT,CASAPGDRNQPQHF
NA,TRBV23-1,NA,TRBJ1-5,TGCGCCAGCAGTCAAGGTGCGAGACAGAGCAATCAGCCCCAGCATTTT,CASSQGARQSNQPQHF
NA,TRBV12-3/TRBV12-4,once,TRBJ2-2,TGTGCCAGCAGTCCTAACACCGGGGAGCTGTTTTTT,CASSPNTGELFF
NA,TRBV18,NA,TRBJ2-2,TGTGCCAGCTCACAACGAGCCGGGGAGCTGTTTTTT,CASSQRAGELFF
TRBD1,TRBV23-1,NA,TRBJ1-2,TGCGCCAGCAGTCAAACAGGGGGCAACTATGGCTACACCTTC,CASSQTGGNYGYTF
NA,TRBV5-1,once,TRBJ1-1,TGCGCCAGCAGCCCGATCAGGGCTACACAGAACACTGAAGCTTTCTTT,CASSPIRATQNTEAFF
NA,TRBV7-9,NA,TRBJ1-1,TGTGCCAGCAGCTTATTTGGGACAACGAACACTGAAGCTTTCTTT,CASSLFGTTNTEAFF
TRBD1,TRBV27,NA,TRBJ2-7,TGTGCCAGCAGTCGCGGGACAGGGGGCTACGAGCAGTACTTC,CASSRGTGGYEQYF
TRBD1,TRBV7-9,NA,TRBJ2-3,TGTGCCAGCAGCTTAGGGACAGGGAGCACAGATACGCAGTATTTT,CASSLGTGSTDTQYF
NA,TRBV5-1,NA,TRBJ2-2,TGCGCCAGCATGCCAGGGGCCTACACCGGGGAGCTGTTTTTT,CASMPGAYTGELFF
NA,TRBV3-1/TRBV3-2,NA,TRBJ1-1,TGTGCCAGCAGGGACACGAACACTGAAGCTTTCTTT,CASRDTNTEAFF
TRBD1,TRBV28,NA,TRBJ2-7,TGTGCCAGCAGTCCGTTGACAGGGGCGAACGAGCAGTACTTC,CASSPLTGANEQYF
TRBD1,TRBV30,once,TRBJ1-2,TGTGCCTGGAGCATCCGGGACAGGGGCCTCGACACCTTC,CAWSIRDRGLDTF